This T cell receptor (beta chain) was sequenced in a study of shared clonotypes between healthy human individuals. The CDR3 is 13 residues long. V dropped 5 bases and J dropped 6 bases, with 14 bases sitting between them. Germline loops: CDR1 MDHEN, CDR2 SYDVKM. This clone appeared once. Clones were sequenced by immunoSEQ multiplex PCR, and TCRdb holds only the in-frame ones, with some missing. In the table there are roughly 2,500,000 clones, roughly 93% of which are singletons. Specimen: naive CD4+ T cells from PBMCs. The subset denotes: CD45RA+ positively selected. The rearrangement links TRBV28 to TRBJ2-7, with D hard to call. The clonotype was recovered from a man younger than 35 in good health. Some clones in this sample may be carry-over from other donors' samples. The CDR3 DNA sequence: TGTGCCAGCAGTGGGATAAACCGTCTCGAGCAGTACTTC. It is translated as CASSGINRLEQYF.